Shown below are 12 T cell receptor beta chains from a single sample sequenced in a study of T-cell reconstitution after alpha-beta-depleted transplantation in children. Preparation of the TCRbeta library involved a method that used unique molecular identifiers. Each CDR3 protein gets one entry after TCRdb re-called the PCR reads with MiXCR. Of roughly 200,000 distinct CDR3 sequences in the sample, approximately 7% were seen once. The source was PBMCs, collected before TCRalphabeta/CD19-depleted stem cell transplant. All receptors derive from a boy younger than 10 with acute lymphoblastic leukemia, due to receive a stem cell transplant.

This clonotype was detected many times. The chain joins TRBV6-4 to TRBJ1-4, with D unclear. Germline V lookup: CDR1 MRHNA, CDR2 SNTAGT. The CDR3 loop spans 13 amino acids. With 2 bases removed from V and 8 bases from J, the gap between germline ends came to 9 bases. The DNA of the CDR3 is TGTGCCAGCAGTGACGGGCGGGGAGAAAAACTGTTTTTT. This translates into CASSDGRGEKLFF.

This clonotype was seen more than once but under ten times. V gene TRBV3-1 combines with J gene TRBJ2-7; weak D call: TRBD2 (5 bases). CDR3 length equals 14 residues. Germline V lookup: CDR1 LGHDT, CDR2 YNNKEL (reference sequence). V lost 2 bases and J 3 bases, leaving 11 bases between the germline ends. The CDR3 DNA reads as TGTGCCAGCAGCCAAAACACCGAGGGCTACGAGCAGTACTTC. This sequence encodes CASSQNTEGYEQYF.

The chain employs TRBV7-2 and TRBJ1-1; D remains ambiguous. The length of the CDR3 is 14 residues. Germline CDR1 and CDR2: SGHTA and FQGNSA. The germline V and J ends were trimmed by 2 bases and 1 base, with 8 bases remaining between them. The DNA of the CDR3 is TGTGCCAGCAGCTTATTATGGGCGAACACTGAAGCTTTCTTT. It codes for CASSLLWANTEAFF.

This clonotype was detected a few times. The chain employs TRBV2 and TRBJ2-7; TRBD1 might be the D (6 bases). The V end was cut by 6 bases, the J end by 1 base, with 22 bases between. This CDR3 has 17 amino acids. CDR1 is SNHLY and CDR2 is FYNNEI in the germline V gene. The DNA for the CDR3 is TGTGCCAGCAGGAAAAGACCGGACAGCTACGAATCCTACGAGCAGTACTTC. Residues: CASRKRPDSYESYEQYF.

V usage is TRBV6-1 and J usage is TRBJ2-7; 11 nucleotides match TRBD1. CDR1 MNHNS and CDR2 SASEGT come from the germline V gene. With 6 bases clipped from V and 3 bases from J, the junction kept 7 bases outside the gene matches. The CDR3 is 15 amino acids. The CDR3 loop is CASRPGTGGFYEQYF. DNA of the CDR3: TGTGCCAGCAGGCCCGGGACAGGGGGTTTCTACGAGCAGTACTTC.

In its sample, this clonotype was seen many times. V and J are TRBV27 and TRBJ1-5, with 8 bases identical to TRBD1. CDR1 and CDR2 from the germline V gene are MNHEY and SMNVEV (reference sequence). This CDR3 is 14 amino acids long. Trimming took 6 bases from V and 3 from J; bases not matched to a gene: 4. CDR3 nucleotides: TGTGCCAGCAGCTTGACAGGGGACAATCAGCCCCAGCATTTT. This sequence encodes CASSLTGDNQPQHF.

Many counts were recorded for this clonotype. The rearrangement links TRBV29-1 to TRBJ2-7; D assignment may be TRBD1 or TRBD2 (6 bases each). CDR1 SQVTM and CDR2 ANQGSEA come from the germline V gene. The CDR3 spans 14 residues. V was pared by 6 bases and J by 3 bases, with 18 bases between. CDR3 bases: TGCAGCGTCTACGGGGGCAGGTCGAACTACGAGCAGTACTTC. Protein sequence: CSVYGGRSNYEQYF.

This clonotype has at least ten counts. J is TRBJ2-7 and V is TRBV28; tentatively, D is TRBD2 (6 bases). Germline V gene data show CDR1 as MDHEN and CDR2 as SYDVKM. The CDR3 spans 13 residues. The V end lost 6 bases, the J end lost 7 bases, and 16 bases lay between the germline ends. Here the CDR3 reads CASSTEGTREQYF. In DNA, the CDR3 is TGTGCCAGCAGCACGGAGGGGACGAGGGAGCAGTACTTC.

This clonotype was observed a handful of times. The gene calls are TRBV7-2 and TRBJ1-2; D gene uncertain. V lost 1 base and J lost 4, with 16 bases in between. CDR1 SGHTA and CDR2 FQGNSA come from the germline V gene. The CDR3 is 16 amino acids. The CDR3 nucleotides read TGTGCCAGCAGCTTAGGTTTACCTACGGTTACCTATGGCTACACCTTC. It yields the protein CASSLGLPTVTYGYTF.

The rearrangement links TRBV5-6 to TRBJ2-7; 8 positions agree with TRBD1. With V trimmed by 2 bases and J by 7 bases, 8 bases remained unmatched. The CDR3 consists of 14 residues. Germline V gives CDR1 SGHDT, CDR2 YYEEEE. The CDR3, as DNA: TGTGCCAGCAGCTTCGGGACAGGAAATCGAGAGCAGTACTTC. Its protein is CASSFGTGNREQYF. Full variable domain (outside the CDR3, taken from reference TRBV5-6 and TRBJ2-7): DAGVTQSPTHLIKTRGQQVTLRCSPKSGHDTVSWYQQALGQGPQFIFQYYEEEERQRGNFPDRFSGHQFPNYSSELNVNALLLGDSALYLCASSFGTGNREQYFGPGTRLTVT.

This clonotype was seen a few times. V usage is TRBV6-5 and J usage is TRBJ2-7, with D perhaps TRBD1 (6 bases). V was trimmed by 5 bases and J by 0 bases, leaving 14 bases between them. Germline assignment: CDR1 MNHEY and CDR2 SVGAGI. The CDR3 contains 15 residues. The CDR3 coding sequence is TGTGCCAGCAGTAACAGGGTTGGTGCCTCCTACGAGCAGTACTTC. It yields the protein CASSNRVGASYEQYF.

The chain is built from TRBV6-5 and TRBJ1-5; 9 positions match TRBD1. Germline values: CDR1 MNHEY, CDR2 SVGAGI. This CDR3 is 16 amino acids long. V was pared by 5 bases and J by 7 bases, with 12 bases of the junction left unmatched. CDR3 sequence: CASSLSGQGLGQPQHF. In nucleotides, the CDR3 is TGTGCCAGCAGTCTCTCGGGACAGGGCCTTGGGCAGCCCCAGCATTTT.